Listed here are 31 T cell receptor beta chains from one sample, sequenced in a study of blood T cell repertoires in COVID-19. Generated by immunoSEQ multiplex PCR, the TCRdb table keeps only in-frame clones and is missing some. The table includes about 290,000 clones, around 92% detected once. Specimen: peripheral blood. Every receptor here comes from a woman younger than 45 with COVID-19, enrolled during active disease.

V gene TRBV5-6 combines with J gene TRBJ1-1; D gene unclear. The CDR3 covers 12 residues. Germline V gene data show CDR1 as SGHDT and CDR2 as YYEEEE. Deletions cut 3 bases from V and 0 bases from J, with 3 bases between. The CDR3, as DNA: TGTGCCAGCAGCTATATGAACACTGAAGCTTTCTTT. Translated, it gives CASSYMNTEAFF.

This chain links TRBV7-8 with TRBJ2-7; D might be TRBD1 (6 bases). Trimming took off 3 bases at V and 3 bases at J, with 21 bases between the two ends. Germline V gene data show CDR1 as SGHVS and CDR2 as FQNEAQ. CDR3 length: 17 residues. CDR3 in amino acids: CASSFGSGGRGDYEQYF. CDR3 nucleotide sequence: TGTGCCAGCAGCTTTGGTTCGGGCGGCAGGGGAGACTACGAGCAGTACTTC.

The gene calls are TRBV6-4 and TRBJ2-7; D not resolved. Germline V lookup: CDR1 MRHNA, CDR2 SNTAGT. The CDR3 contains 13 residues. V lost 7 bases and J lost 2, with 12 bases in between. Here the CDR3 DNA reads TGTGCCAGCATTGGGCAGCCAGCCTACGAGCAGTACTTC. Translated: CASIGQPAYEQYF.

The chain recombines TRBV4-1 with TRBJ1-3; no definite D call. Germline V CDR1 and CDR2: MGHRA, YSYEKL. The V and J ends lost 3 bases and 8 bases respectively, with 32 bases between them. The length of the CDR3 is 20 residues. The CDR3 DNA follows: TGCGCCAGCAGCCAGGTTCCTACTCCGGTGGGCCGGGAAACGAAAGACACCATATATTTT. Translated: CASSQVPTPVGRETKDTIYF.

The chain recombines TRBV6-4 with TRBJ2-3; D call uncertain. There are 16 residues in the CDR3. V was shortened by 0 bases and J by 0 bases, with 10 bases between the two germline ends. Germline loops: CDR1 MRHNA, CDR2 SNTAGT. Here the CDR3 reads CASSDSGALSTDTQYF. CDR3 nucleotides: TGTGCCAGCAGTGACTCTGGAGCTCTTAGCACAGATACGCAGTATTTT.

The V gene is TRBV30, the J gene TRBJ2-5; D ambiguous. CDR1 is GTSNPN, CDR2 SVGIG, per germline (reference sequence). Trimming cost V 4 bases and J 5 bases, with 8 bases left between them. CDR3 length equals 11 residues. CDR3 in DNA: TGTGCCTGGACTTTCGAGGAGACCCAGTACTTC. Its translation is CAWTFEETQYF.

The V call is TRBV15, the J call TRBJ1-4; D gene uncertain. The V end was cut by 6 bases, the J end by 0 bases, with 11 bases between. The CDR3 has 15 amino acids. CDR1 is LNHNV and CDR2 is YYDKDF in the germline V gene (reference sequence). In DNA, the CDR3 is TGTGCCACCAGACAGACGGTGGCAACTAATGAAAAACTGTTTTTT. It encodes CATRQTVATNEKLFF.

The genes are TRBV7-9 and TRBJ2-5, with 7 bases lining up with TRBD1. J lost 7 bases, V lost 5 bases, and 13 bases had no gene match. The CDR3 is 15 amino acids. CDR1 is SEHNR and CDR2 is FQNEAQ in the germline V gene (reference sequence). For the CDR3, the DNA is TGTGCCAGCAGCCCCCAGGGGGTGCAGAGATCGACCCAGTACTTC. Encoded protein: CASSPQGVQRSTQYF.

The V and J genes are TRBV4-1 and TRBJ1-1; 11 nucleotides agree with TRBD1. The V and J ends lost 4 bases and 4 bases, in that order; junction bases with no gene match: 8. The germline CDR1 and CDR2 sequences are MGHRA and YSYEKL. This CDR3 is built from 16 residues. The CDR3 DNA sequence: TGCGCCAGCAGCCGGACAGGGGGCGGGTATCGCACTGAAGCTTTCTTT. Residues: CASSRTGGGYRTEAFF.

This CDR3 reads CASSIGSGVPFYEQYF. CDR3 nucleotides: TGTGCCAGTAGTATCGGTAGCGGGGTCCCCTTCTACGAGCAGTACTTC. This chain joins TRBV19 and TRBJ2-7; 8 nucleotides match TRBD2. This CDR3 contains 16 residues. Germline-derived CDR1 and CDR2 are LNHDA and SQIVND (reference sequence). With 3 bases clipped from V and 3 bases from J, the junction kept 10 bases outside the gene matches.

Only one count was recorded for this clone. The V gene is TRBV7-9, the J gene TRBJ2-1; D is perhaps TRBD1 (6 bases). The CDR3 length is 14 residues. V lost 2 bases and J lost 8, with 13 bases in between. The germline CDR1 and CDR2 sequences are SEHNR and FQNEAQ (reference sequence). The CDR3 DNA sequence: TGTGCCAGCAGCTTAAGGGACACTTGGGATGAGCAGTTCTTC. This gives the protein CASSLRDTWDEQFF.

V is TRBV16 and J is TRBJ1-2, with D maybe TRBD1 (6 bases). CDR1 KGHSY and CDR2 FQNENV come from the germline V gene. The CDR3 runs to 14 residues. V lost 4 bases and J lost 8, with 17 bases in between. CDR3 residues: CASSRRQDPGGYTF. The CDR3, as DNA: TGTGCCAGCAGCCGCCGACAGGACCCCGGGGGCTACACCTTC.

The chain's CDR3 is CASSQTGGSANYGYTF. CDR3 DNA: TGTGCCAGCAGCCAGACAGGGGGCTCCGCTAACTATGGCTACACCTTC. This chain uses TRBV27 with TRBJ1-2, with 10 bases lining up with TRBD1. Germline V gene data show CDR1 as MNHEY and CDR2 as SMNVEV (reference sequence). This CDR3 region has 16 residues. J gave up 0 bases and V 6 bases, and 7 bases lay outside the gene matches.

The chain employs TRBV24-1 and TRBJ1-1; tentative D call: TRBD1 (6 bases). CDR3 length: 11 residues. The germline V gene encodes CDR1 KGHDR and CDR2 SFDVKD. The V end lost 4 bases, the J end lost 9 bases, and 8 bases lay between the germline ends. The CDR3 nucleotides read TGTGCCACCAGTGAGGGGGGGCAAGCTTTCTTT. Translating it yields CATSEGGQAFF.

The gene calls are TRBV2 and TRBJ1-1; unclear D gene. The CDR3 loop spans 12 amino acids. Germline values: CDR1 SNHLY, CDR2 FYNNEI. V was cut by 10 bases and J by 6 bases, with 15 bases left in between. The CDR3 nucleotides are TGTGCCATCTCACTCCGGGGTTCTGAAGCTTTCTTT. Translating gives CAISLRGSEAFF.

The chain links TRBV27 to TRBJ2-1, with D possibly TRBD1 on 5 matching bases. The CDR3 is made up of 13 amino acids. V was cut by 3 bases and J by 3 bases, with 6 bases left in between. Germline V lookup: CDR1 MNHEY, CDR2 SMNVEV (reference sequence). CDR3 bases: TGTGCCAGCAGTTTGGACATCTACAATGAGCAGTTCTTC. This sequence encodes CASSLDIYNEQFF.

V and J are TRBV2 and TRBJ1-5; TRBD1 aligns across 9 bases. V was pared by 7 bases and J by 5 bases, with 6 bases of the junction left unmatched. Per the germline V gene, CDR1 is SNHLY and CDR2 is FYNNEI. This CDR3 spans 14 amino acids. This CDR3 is CASTTTGGDQPQHF. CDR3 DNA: TGTGCCAGCACCACGACAGGGGGTGATCAGCCCCAGCATTTT.

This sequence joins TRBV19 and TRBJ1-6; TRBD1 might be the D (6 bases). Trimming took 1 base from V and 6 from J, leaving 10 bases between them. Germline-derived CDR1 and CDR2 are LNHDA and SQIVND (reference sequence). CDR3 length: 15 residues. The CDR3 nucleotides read TGTGCCAGTAGTATAGGAGGACAGTCTAATTCACCCCTCCACTTT. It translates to CASSIGGQSNSPLHF.

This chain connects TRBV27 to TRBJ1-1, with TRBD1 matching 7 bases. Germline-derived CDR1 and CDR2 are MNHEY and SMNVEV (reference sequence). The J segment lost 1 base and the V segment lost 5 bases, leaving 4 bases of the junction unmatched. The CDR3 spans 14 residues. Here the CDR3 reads CASSPRQGNTEAFF. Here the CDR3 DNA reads TGTGCCAGCAGTCCCCGACAGGGGAACACTGAAGCTTTCTTT.

The CDR3, as DNA: TGCGCCAGCGGGACAGGGAATTCGGAGTACAATGAGCAGTTCTTC. This sequence encodes CASGTGNSEYNEQFF. The chain carries TRBV10-1 and TRBJ2-1; 9 positions match TRBD1. Germline V lookup: CDR1 WNHNN, CDR2 SYGVQD (reference sequence). The ends lost 8 bases at V and 4 bases at J; junction bases unmatched: 9. The length of the CDR3 is 15 residues.

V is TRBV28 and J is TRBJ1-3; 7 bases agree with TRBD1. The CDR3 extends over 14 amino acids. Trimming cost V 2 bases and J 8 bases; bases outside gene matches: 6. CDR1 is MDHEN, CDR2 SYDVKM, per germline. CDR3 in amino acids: CASSLIWTGDTIYF. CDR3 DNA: TGTGCCAGCAGTTTAATTTGGACAGGAGACACCATATATTTT.

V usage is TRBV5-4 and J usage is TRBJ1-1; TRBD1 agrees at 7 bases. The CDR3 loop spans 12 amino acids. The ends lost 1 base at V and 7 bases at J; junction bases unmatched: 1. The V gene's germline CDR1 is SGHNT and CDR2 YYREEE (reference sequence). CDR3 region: CASSLNRGEAFF. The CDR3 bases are TGTGCCAGCAGCTTGAACAGGGGTGAAGCTTTCTTT.

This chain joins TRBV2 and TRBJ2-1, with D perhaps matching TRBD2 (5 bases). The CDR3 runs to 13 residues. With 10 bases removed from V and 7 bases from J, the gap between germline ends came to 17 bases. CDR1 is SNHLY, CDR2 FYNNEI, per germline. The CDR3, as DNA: TGTGCCATTCTTCCCGAAACGGGAAATGAGCAGTTCTTC. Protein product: CAILPETGNEQFF. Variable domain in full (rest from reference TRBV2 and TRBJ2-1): EPEVTQTPSHQVTQMGQEVILRCVPISNHLYFYWYRQILGQKVEFLVSFYNNEISEKSEIFDDQFSVERPDGSNFTLKIRSTKLEDSAMYFCAILPETGNEQFFGPGTRLTVL.

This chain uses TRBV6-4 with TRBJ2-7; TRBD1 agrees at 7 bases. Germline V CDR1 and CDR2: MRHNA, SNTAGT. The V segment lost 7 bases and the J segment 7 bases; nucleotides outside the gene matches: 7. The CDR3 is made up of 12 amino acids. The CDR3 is CASNHRGIEQYF. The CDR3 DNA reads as TGTGCCAGCAACCACAGGGGAATTGAGCAGTACTTC.

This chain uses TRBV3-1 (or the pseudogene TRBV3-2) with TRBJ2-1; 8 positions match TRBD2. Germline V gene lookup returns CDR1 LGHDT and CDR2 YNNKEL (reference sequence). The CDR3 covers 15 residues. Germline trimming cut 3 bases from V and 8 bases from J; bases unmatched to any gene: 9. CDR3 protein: CASSQPGLGVDEQFF. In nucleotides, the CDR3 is TGTGCCAGCAGCCAGCCGGGACTAGGGGTCGATGAGCAGTTCTTC.

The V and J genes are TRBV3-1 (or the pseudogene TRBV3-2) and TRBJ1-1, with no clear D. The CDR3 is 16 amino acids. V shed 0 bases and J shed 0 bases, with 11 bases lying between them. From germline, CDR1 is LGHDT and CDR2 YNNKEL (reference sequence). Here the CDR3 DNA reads TGTGCCAGCAGCCAAGATCTCCCGGGGATGAACACTGAAGCTTTCTTT. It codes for CASSQDLPGMNTEAFF.

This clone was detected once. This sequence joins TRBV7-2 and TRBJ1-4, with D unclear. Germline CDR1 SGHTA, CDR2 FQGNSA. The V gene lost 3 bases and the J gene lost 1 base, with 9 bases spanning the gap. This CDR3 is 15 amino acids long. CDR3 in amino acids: CASSLEGRTNEKLFF. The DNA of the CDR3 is TGTGCCAGCAGCTTGGAGGGAAGAACTAATGAAAAACTGTTTTTT.

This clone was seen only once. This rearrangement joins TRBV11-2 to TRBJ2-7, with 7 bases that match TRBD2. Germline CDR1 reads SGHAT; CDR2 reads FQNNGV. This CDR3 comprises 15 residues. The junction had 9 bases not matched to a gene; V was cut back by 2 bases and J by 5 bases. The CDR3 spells CASSLTAGVYDEQYF. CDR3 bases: TGTGCCAGCAGCTTAACTGCGGGAGTCTACGACGAGCAGTACTTC.

CDR3 in amino acids: CATSSGREFYQPQHF. The DNA of the CDR3 is TGTGCCACCAGCAGCGGCAGGGAATTCTATCAGCCCCAGCATTTT. This chain uses TRBV15 with TRBJ1-5; maybe TRBD1 (5 bases). Germline values: CDR1 LNHNV, CDR2 YYDKDF (reference sequence). The length of the CDR3 is 15 residues. The V end was cut by 3 bases, the J end by 5 bases, with 14 bases between.

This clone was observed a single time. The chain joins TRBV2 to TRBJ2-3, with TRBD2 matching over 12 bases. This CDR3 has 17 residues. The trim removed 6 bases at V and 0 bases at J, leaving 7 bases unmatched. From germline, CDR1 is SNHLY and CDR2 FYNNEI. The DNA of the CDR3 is TGTGCCAGCAGGCCTACCGGGACTAGCGGGAGCACAGATACGCAGTATTTT. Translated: CASRPTGTSGSTDTQYF.

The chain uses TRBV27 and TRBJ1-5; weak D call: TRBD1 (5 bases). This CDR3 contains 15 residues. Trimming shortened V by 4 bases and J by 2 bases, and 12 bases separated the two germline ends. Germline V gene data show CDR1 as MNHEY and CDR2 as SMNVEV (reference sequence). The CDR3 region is CASSWAGGGNQPQHF. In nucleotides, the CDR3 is TGTGCCAGCAGTTGGGCGGGAGGGGGCAATCAGCCCCAGCATTTT.